Listed here are 22 T cell receptor beta chains from one sample, sequenced in a study of long-term antiretroviral therapy in people with HIV (dated by TCRdb to 2022 to 2024). The immunoSEQ hsTCRB v3.0 assay was used at survey level resolution for TRB variable region sequencing. The clones in this table, taken by TCRdb from immuneACCESS, are in-frame only. Not every clone is retained; where verified, under half of the shortfall comes from an unresolved V gene, and the cause of the rest is unknown. This sample has around 15,000 clones in its table, and around 80% of those were observed once. The top ten hold about a fifth of the sample. The material was unsorted PBMCs, obtained 2.1 years after starting antiretroviral therapy. These receptors all come from a man in his forties with HIV.

The chain carries TRBV5-1 and TRBJ2-7; TRBD1 is a possible D gene (6 bases). The CDR3 consists of 16 residues. V lost 2 bases, J lost 0 bases, and 15 bases lay in between. The germline V gene encodes CDR1 SGHRS and CDR2 YFSETQ. CDR3 residues: CASSFLGAGSSYEQYF. For the CDR3, the DNA is TGCGCCAGCAGCTTCTTGGGGGCAGGGAGCTCCTACGAGCAGTACTTC.

The rearrangement links TRBV27 to TRBJ1-2; D is uncertain. The V gene's germline CDR1 is MNHEY and CDR2 SMNVEV (reference sequence). This CDR3 has 15 residues. The ends were cut back, 3 bases at V and 4 bases at J, with 15 bases in the middle. CDR3 in amino acids: CASSFGQLPFYGYTF. In nucleotides, the CDR3 is TGTGCCAGCAGTTTCGGCCAGCTTCCCTTCTATGGCTACACCTTC.

The chain combines TRBV9 with TRBJ1-1; the match to TRBD1 covers 8 bases. Germline-derived CDR1 and CDR2 are SGDLS and YYNGEE. V was clipped by 0 bases and J by 8 bases; unmatched bases: 18. The CDR3 totals 18 residues. The CDR3 loop is CASSVEDREDGSDLEAFF. The DNA of the CDR3 is TGTGCCAGCAGCGTAGAGGACAGGGAGGATGGTTCGGATCTCGAAGCTTTCTTT.

V is TRBV29-1 and J is TRBJ2-1; D gene uncertain. Germline V gene lookup returns CDR1 SQVTM and CDR2 ANQGSEA. The CDR3 length is 12 residues. Trimming cost V 2 bases and J 1 base, with 3 bases left between them. CDR3 sequence: CSVELSYNEQFF. The CDR3 DNA is TGCAGCGTTGAATTATCCTACAATGAGCAGTTCTTC.

The chain has TRBV5-1 and TRBJ2-7; D assignment may be TRBD1 or TRBD2 (5 bases each). CDR3 length: 15 amino acids. In germline, CDR1 is SGHRS, CDR2 YFSETQ. V shed 2 bases and J shed 0 bases, with 12 bases lying between them. CDR3 loop: CASSLLPGSSYEQYF. CDR3 coding DNA: TGCGCCAGCAGCTTACTTCCAGGGAGCTCCTACGAGCAGTACTTC. Complete variable domain (other parts from reference TRBV5-1 and TRBJ2-7): KAGVTQTPRYLIKTRGQQVTLSCSPISGHRSVSWYQQTPGQGLQFLFEYFSETQRNKGNFPGRFSGRQFSNSRSEMNVSTLELGDSALYLCASSLLPGSSYEQYFGPGTRLTVT.

The chain combines TRBV5-1 with TRBJ2-7, with 7 bases identical to TRBD2. CDR1 and CDR2 from the germline V gene are SGHRS and YFSETQ. After removal of 5 bases from V and 4 bases from J, the junction contained 6 bases not matched to a gene. The CDR3 sequence is 13 residues long. The CDR3: CASSREDRYEQYF. The CDR3 DNA sequence: TGCGCCAGCAGTCGGGAGGATAGATACGAGCAGTACTTC.

CDR3 loop: CASSSHSGELYGYTF. The CDR3 coding sequence is TGTGCCAGCAGTTCACATTCTGGAGAACTCTATGGCTACACCTTC. V gene TRBV28 combines with J gene TRBJ1-2; D unclear. Germline V gene lookup returns CDR1 MDHEN and CDR2 SYDVKM. The CDR3 length is 15 residues. Trimming took 4 bases from V and 4 from J, leaving 16 bases between them.

This clone has a handful of counts. The chain's CDR3 is CASSQRGPSYEQYF. In DNA form, the CDR3 reads TGTGCCAGCAGCCAACGGGGGCCGTCCTACGAGCAGTACTTC. The rearrangement uses TRBV4-2 and TRBJ2-7, with D perhaps TRBD1 or TRBD2 (6 bases each). Germline V CDR1 and CDR2: LGHNA, YNFKEQ. V was shortened by 2 bases and J by 1 base, with 9 bases between the two germline ends. The CDR3 is made up of 14 amino acids.

V usage is TRBV14 and J usage is TRBJ1-2; D is perhaps TRBD1 (6 bases). CDR3 size: 15 residues. Germline assignment: CDR1 SGHDN and CDR2 FVKESK. Trimming removed 4 bases from V and 8 bases from J, with 20 bases in between. The CDR3 sequence is CASSPISDSRGGYTF. As DNA, the CDR3 is TGTGCCAGCAGCCCAATCTCGGACAGCCGTGGGGGCTACACCTTC. The entire variable domain, with the rest obtained from reference TRBV14 and TRBJ1-2, is as follows: EAGVTQFPSHSVIEKGQTVTLRCDPISGHDNLYWYRRVMGKEIKFLLHFVKESKQDESGMPNNRFLAERTGGTYSTLKVQPAELEDSGVYFCASSPISDSRGGYTFGSGTRLTVV.

In nucleotides, the CDR3 is TGTGCCAGCCGACGGGGGGACGGTTCACCCCTCCACTTT. This translates into CASRRGDGSPLHF. The J gene is TRBJ1-6, the V gene TRBV2, with a weak D call TRBD1 (5 bases). Germline V CDR1 and CDR2: SNHLY, FYNNEI. V dropped 8 bases and J dropped 9 bases, with 14 bases sitting between them. This CDR3 is built from 13 residues.

The CDR3 DNA sequence: TGTGCCAGCAGCTTTCAGGACAGGGTAATGGACGAGCAGTACTTC. Translating gives CASSFQDRVMDEQYF. The chain recombines TRBV7-9 with TRBJ2-7, with 8 bases lining up with TRBD1. CDR1 is SEHNR, CDR2 FQNEAQ, per germline (reference sequence). Unmatched junction bases numbered 9, after V lost 3 bases and J lost 5 bases. The CDR3 has 15 residues.

The chain has TRBV6-6 and TRBJ1-2; a weak D match, TRBD1 (5 bases). Germline V CDR1 and CDR2: MNHNY, SVGAGI (reference sequence). With 2 bases removed from V and 1 base from J, the gap between germline ends came to 11 bases. The CDR3 spans 15 residues. Here the CDR3 reads CASSYVGAYNYGYTF. The CDR3 DNA follows: TGTGCCAGCAGTTACGTAGGGGCCTATAACTATGGCTACACCTTC.

The chain links TRBV6-5 to TRBJ2-7; 9 positions match TRBD1. The CDR3 runs 14 residues. CDR1 and CDR2 (germline): MNHEY, SVGAGI. The V and J ends lost 5 bases and 3 bases, in that order; junction bases with no gene match: 5. CDR3 sequence reads: CASSPGTGFYEQYF. CDR3 coding DNA: TGTGCCAGCAGTCCTGGGACAGGGTTCTACGAGCAGTACTTC.

This CDR3 is CASSLQGGAYEQYF. The CDR3, as DNA: TGTGCCAGCAGCTTACAGGGGGGGGCCTACGAGCAGTACTTC. The rearrangement joins TRBV7-9 to TRBJ2-7; perhaps D is TRBD1 or TRBD2 (7 bases each). V was shortened by 2 bases and J by 2 bases, with 10 bases between the two germline ends. Germline loops: CDR1 SEHNR, CDR2 FQNEAQ (reference sequence). The CDR3 is 14 amino acids. Complete variable domain (other parts from reference TRBV7-9 and TRBJ2-7): DTGVSQNPRHKITKRGQNVTFRCDPISEHNRLYWYRQTLGQGPEFLTYFQNEAQLEKSRLLSDRFSAERPKGSFSTLEIQRTEQGDSAMYLCASSLQGGAYEQYFGPGTRLTVT.

V usage is TRBV18 and J usage is TRBJ2-5; TRBD2 matches 13 bases. The ends lost 3 bases at V and 3 bases at J; junction bases unmatched: 1. From germline, CDR1 is KGHSH and CDR2 LQKENI. The CDR3 length is 15 residues. CDR3 in amino acids: CASSPGTSGEETQYF. CDR3 bases: TGTGCCAGCTCACCGGGGACTAGCGGGGAAGAGACCCAGTACTTC.

CDR3 amino acids: CASSFGENTEAFF. CDR3 bases: TGCGCCAGCAGCTTTGGGGAGAACACTGAAGCTTTCTTT. This chain joins TRBV5-1 and TRBJ1-1; D remains ambiguous. This CDR3 spans 13 amino acids. Trimming took 2 bases from V and 1 from J, leaving 6 bases between them. CDR1 is SGHRS, CDR2 YFSETQ, per germline.

V usage is TRBV18 and J usage is TRBJ2-4, with 8 nucleotides matching TRBD1. Per germline, CDR1 KGHSH and CDR2 LQKENI. V lost 3 bases and J lost 0; bases outside the gene matches: 4. This CDR3 has 16 residues. For the CDR3, the DNA is TGTGCCAGCTCACCGGCAGGGGGCTTAGCCAAAAACATTCAGTACTTC. Protein sequence: CASSPAGGLAKNIQYF.

This chain joins TRBV19 and TRBJ1-5; D might be TRBD1 (5 bases). V shed 3 bases and J shed 7 bases, with 7 bases lying between them. Germline lookup yields CDR1 LNHDA and CDR2 SQIVND (reference sequence). The CDR3 is 12 residues long. CDR3 protein: CASSIGAQPQHF. CDR3 in DNA: TGTGCCAGTAGTATTGGGGCACAGCCCCAGCATTTT.

The chain couples TRBV5-1 to TRBJ1-4, with 7 bases fitting TRBD1. V shed 4 bases and J 0 bases; nucleotides not matched to a gene: 3. This CDR3 is built from 15 residues. The V gene's germline CDR1 is SGHRS and CDR2 YFSETQ. The CDR3 sequence is CASSIGQATNEKLFF. In DNA form, the CDR3 reads TGCGCCAGCAGCATTGGACAGGCAACTAATGAAAAACTGTTTTTT.

The sample holds a few counts of this clone. The genes are TRBV19 and TRBJ1-1; no firm D call. Germline CDR1 is LNHDA and CDR2 is SQIVND (reference sequence). The CDR3 covers 13 residues. V was trimmed by 3 bases and J by 0 bases, leaving 5 bases between them. In DNA, the CDR3 is TGTGCCAGTAGTATCGGGATGAACACTGAAGCTTTCTTT. Residues: CASSIGMNTEAFF.

The chain uses TRBV18 and TRBJ1-1; D is possibly TRBD1 (5 bases). V was cut by 7 bases and J by 6 bases, with 18 bases left in between. Germline CDR1 reads KGHSH; CDR2 reads LQKENI. CDR3 length: 14 residues. The CDR3 coding sequence is TGTGCCAGCTTCCTAGGGGCCAGGGCCCCTGAAGCTTTCTTT. Translating gives CASFLGARAPEAFF.

This rearrangement joins TRBV6-6 to TRBJ2-2, with TRBD2 as a possible D gene (6 bases). In germline, CDR1 is MNHNY, CDR2 SVGAGI (reference sequence). This CDR3 spans 14 amino acids. The V and J ends lost 4 bases and 1 base respectively, with 7 bases between them. In DNA form, the CDR3 reads TGTGCCAGCAGTTCGGGACTGAACACCGGGGAGCTGTTTTTT. Residues: CASSSGLNTGELFF.